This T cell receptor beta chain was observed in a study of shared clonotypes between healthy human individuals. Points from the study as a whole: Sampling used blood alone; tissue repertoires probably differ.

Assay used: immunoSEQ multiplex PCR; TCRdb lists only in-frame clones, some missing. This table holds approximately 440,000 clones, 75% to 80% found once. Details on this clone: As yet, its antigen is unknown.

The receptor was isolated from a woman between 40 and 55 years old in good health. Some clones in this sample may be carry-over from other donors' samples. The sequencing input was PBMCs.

In nucleotides, the CDR3 is TGCAGTGCGCCTAGGGCGCAGGGGCAGTACTTC. The encoded protein is CSAPRAQGQYF. This chain joins TRBV20-1 and TRBJ2-7, with D perhaps TRBD1 (5 bases). Germline V gene lookup returns CDR1 DFQATT and CDR2 SNEGSKA (reference sequence). This CDR3 contains 11 residues. Trimming took 6 bases from V and 9 from J, leaving 15 bases between them.